This TCR beta chain was documented in a study of OX40 agonist ivuxolimab in advanced cancers. Study context: A partial response was reached by three patients: one with hepatocellular carcinoma and two with cutaneous melanoma.

Note on this clone: Its antigen is not identified.

Study conclusions and caveats: The study found that CD8+ T cells averaged more expanded clones than CD4+.

TCRdb's copy holds only in-frame clones and misses some; the assay was immunoSEQ multiplex PCR. The sample has about 84,000 clones; 89% are singletons. Germline CDR1 reads SQVTM; CDR2 reads ANQGSEA. The CDR3 has 10 residues. Trimming removed 7 bases from V and 9 bases from J, with 11 bases in between. The specimen comprised CD4+ or CD8+ T cells sorted from blood, sampled in a trial of the OX40 agonist ivuxolimab. The TCR sequence derives from an adult with an advanced solid tumor such as melanoma, head and neck, liver or kidney cancer. The chain carries TRBV29-1 and TRBJ2-3; TRBD2 is a possible D gene (5 bases). The CDR3 DNA reads as TGCAGCGCCGGAGAGGGAACGCAGTATTTT. Amino acid sequence: CSAGEGTQYF.